The sequence of this TCR beta chain was determined in a study of blood T cell repertoires in COVID-19. The wider study: Donors in the United States, Italy and Spain gave samples during acute or convalescent COVID-19.

Data came from immunoSEQ multiplex PCR; TCRdb stores just in-frame clones and leaves some out. The profile shows approximately 60,000 clones, more than 65% of them singletons. This clone was observed a few times. This sequence originates from a woman older than 75 with active or convalescent COVID-19. Sequencing used peripheral blood.

The CDR3 sequence is CASSLVGSRDTQYF. The CDR3, as DNA: TGTGCCAGCAGCTTAGTGGGGAGTAGAGATACGCAGTATTTT. The rearrangement links TRBV7-9 to TRBJ2-3; TRBD2 is a possible D gene (5 bases). Looked up from germline, CDR1 is SEHNR and CDR2 is FQNEAQ (reference sequence). Trimming stripped 1 base from V and 5 bases from J, with 10 bases between. There are 14 residues in the CDR3.